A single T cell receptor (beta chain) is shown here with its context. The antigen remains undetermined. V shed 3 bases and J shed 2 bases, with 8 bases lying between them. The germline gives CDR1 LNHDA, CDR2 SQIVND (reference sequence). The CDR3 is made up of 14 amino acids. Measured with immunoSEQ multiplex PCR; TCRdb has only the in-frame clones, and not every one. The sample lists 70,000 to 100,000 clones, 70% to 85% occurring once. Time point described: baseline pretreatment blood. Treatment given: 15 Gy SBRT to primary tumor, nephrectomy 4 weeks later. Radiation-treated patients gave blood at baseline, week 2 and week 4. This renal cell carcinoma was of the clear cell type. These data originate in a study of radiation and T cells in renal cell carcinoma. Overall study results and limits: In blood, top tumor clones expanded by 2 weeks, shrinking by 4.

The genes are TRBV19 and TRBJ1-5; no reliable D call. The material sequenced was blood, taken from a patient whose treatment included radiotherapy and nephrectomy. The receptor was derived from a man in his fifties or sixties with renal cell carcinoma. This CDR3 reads CASSMSGGNQPQHF. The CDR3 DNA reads TGTGCCAGTAGTATGTCGGGTGGCAATCAGCCCCAGCATTTT. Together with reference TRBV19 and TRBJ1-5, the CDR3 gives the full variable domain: DGGITQSPKYLFRKEGQNVTLSCEQNLNHDAMYWYRQDPGQGLRLIYYSQIVNDFQKGDIAEGYSVSREKKESFPLTVTSAQKNPTAFYLCASSMSGGNQPQHFGDGTRLSIL.